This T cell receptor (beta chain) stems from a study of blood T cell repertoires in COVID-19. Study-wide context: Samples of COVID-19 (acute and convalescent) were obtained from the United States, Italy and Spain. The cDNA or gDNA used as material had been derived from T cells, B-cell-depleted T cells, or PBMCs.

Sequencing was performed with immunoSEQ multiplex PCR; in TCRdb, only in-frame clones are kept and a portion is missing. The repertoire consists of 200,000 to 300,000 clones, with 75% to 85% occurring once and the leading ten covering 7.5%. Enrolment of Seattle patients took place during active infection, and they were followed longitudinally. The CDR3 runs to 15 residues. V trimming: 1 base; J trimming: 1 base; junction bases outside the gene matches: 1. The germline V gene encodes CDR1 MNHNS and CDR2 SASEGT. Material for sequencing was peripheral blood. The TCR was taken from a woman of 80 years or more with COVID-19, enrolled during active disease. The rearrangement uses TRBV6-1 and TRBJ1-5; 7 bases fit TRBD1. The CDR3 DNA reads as TGTGCCAGCAGTGAAGACAGGGGAAGCAATCAGCCCCAGCATTTT. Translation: CASSEDRGSNQPQHF.